A selection of T cell receptor beta chains follows, all from one sample in a study of T-cell reconstitution after alpha-beta-depleted transplantation in children. One entry per CDR3 protein results from TCRdb running MiXCR on the PCR reads. The sample lists about 830,000 distinct CDR3 sequences, around 15% seen once, with about 5% in the top ten. The specimen comprised PBMCs, mostly from graft donor cells, sampled 360 days after TCRalphabeta/CD19-depleted stem cell transplant. These receptors all come from a male patient younger than 18 who had a stem cell transplant for acute lymphoblastic leukemia, so the T cells may come from the graft donor. The CDR3 runs from the conserved cysteine through the conserved F or W. D genes are given only for firm matches. Expanded clones are given a class, and other clones once, few, many or no size at all.

V	size	D	J	CDR3	DNA
TRBV20-1	NA	TRBD1	TRBJ1-5	CSAGGQGGNQPQHF	TGCAGTGCTGGAGGACAGGGAGGCAATCAGCCCCAGCATTTT
TRBV24-1	NA	TRBD2	TRBJ2-1	CATSDFGEGFFNEQFF	TGTGCCACCAGTGATTTCGGGGAGGGGTTTTTCAATGAGCAGTTCTTC
TRBV18	NA	NA	TRBJ2-3	CASSPSARDFGDTQYF	TGTGCCAGCTCACCTTCGGCAAGGGACTTTGGGGATACGCAGTATTTT
TRBV7-2	NA	NA	TRBJ2-5	CASSLVGGTYQETQYF	TGTGCCAGCAGCTTAGTTGGCGGAACGTACCAAGAGACCCAGTACTTC
TRBV12-3/TRBV12-4	few	NA	TRBJ2-1	CASSKSRGYNEQFF	TGTGCCAGCAGCAAAAGCCGGGGTTACAATGAGCAGTTCTTC
TRBV12-3/TRBV12-4	NA	NA	TRBJ2-7	CASSLGQLDPPYEQYF	TGTGCCAGCAGTTTAGGTCAGCTGGATCCGCCCTACGAGCAGTACTTC
TRBV6-5	many	NA	TRBJ2-1	CASRGPYNEQFF	TGTGCCAGCAGGGGACCATACAATGAGCAGTTCTTC
TRBV24-1	NA	TRBD1	TRBJ2-3	CATSDLRNRGTTDTQYF	TGTGCCACCAGTGACCTCCGGAACAGGGGTACCACAGATACGCAGTATTTT
TRBV24-1	few	NA	TRBJ2-3	CATSRGDSGRTDTQYF	TGTGCCACCAGCCGCGGGGACTCAGGAAGGACAGATACGCAGTATTTT
TRBV30	NA	TRBD2	TRBJ2-2	CAWVPGLAGRTGELFF	TGTGCCTGGGTGCCGGGACTAGCGGGAAGAACCGGGGAGCTGTTTTTT
TRBV6-6	few	NA	TRBJ2-7	CASKPTNSYEQYF	TGTGCCAGCAAACCCACGAATTCCTACGAGCAGTACTTC
TRBV4-1	NA	NA	TRBJ2-7	CASSQDLQDEQYF	TGCGCCAGCAGCCAAGATTTACAGGATGAGCAGTACTTC
TRBV7-8	few	TRBD2	TRBJ2-1	CASSPDSGSWDNEQFF	TGTGCCAGCAGCCCCGATAGCGGGAGCTGGGACAATGAGCAGTTCTTC
TRBV10-3	few	TRBD1	TRBJ2-7	CAINFGQGLAYEQYF	TGTGCCATCAACTTCGGACAGGGATTAGCCTACGAGCAGTACTTC
TRBV5-1	many	NA	TRBJ2-1	CASSGGLGGNEQFF	TGCGCCAGCAGCGGGGGCCTTGGGGGGAATGAGCAGTTCTTC
TRBV29-1	NA	TRBD1	TRBJ2-2	CSAGTGPIGELFF	TGCAGCGCCGGGACAGGGCCCATCGGGGAGCTGTTTTTT
TRBV10-3	many	NA	TRBJ2-5	CAISDYRTQPGETQYF	TGTGCCATCAGTGACTATAGGACCCAACCGGGAGAGACCCAGTACTTC
TRBV5-1	many	NA	TRBJ2-1	CASSLDRPLAPDEQFF	TGCGCCAGCAGCTTGGACAGACCTCTAGCCCCAGATGAGCAGTTCTTC
TRBV7-8	few	TRBD1	TRBJ2-1	CASSLEGAKNEQFF	TGTGCCAGCAGCTTAGAGGGGGCTAAGAATGAGCAGTTCTTC
TRBV5-1	few	NA	TRBJ2-1	CASSTSGGGHEQFF	TGCGCCAGCAGCACCTCGGGAGGGGGCCATGAGCAGTTCTTC
TRBV6-1	NA	NA	TRBJ2-2	CASSGNGGELFF	TGTGCCAGCAGTGGAAATGGAGGGGAGCTGTTTTTT
TRBV11-2	NA	NA	TRBJ2-2	CASSPGRTEPNTGELFF	TGTGCCAGCAGCCCGGGGCGGACAGAGCCGAACACCGGGGAGCTGTTTTTT
TRBV7-9	NA	NA	TRBJ2-1	CASSPSYYHNEQFF	TGTGCCAGCAGCCCCTCCTACTACCACAATGAGCAGTTCTTC
TRBV18	NA	NA	TRBJ2-1	CASSPAHYNEQFF	TGTGCCAGCTCCCCCGCTCACTACAATGAGCAGTTCTTC
TRBV7-9	few	NA	TRBJ2-7	CASSSWTEPYEQYF	TGTGCCAGCAGCTCCTGGACCGAACCCTACGAGCAGTACTTC
TRBV5-5	NA	TRBD2	TRBJ2-1	CASSRMGLAGGYNEQFF	TGTGCCAGCAGCAGGATGGGACTAGCGGGAGGCTACAATGAGCAGTTCTTC
TRBV24-1	NA	TRBD2	TRBJ2-3	CATSDPGTSGMEDTQYF	TGTGCCACCAGTGATCCGGGGACTAGCGGGATGGAGGATACGCAGTATTTT
TRBV12-3/TRBV12-4	few	NA	TRBJ2-1	CASSFNRFSPSSYNEQFF	TGTGCCAGCAGTTTCAACAGGTTTTCCCCCAGCTCCTACAATGAGCAGTTCTTC
TRBV7-9	NA	NA	TRBJ1-2	CASSLRGVSNYGYTF	TGTGCCAGCAGCTTGAGGGGGGTATCTAACTATGGCTACACCTTC
TRBV2	few	NA	TRBJ2-7	CASSEIWGEDEQYF	TGTGCCAGCAGTGAAATCTGGGGGGAAGACGAGCAGTACTTC
TRBV7-2	NA	NA	TRBJ2-3	CASSLALRRTDTQYF	TGTGCCAGCAGCTTAGCCCTGAGGCGCACAGATACGCAGTATTTT
TRBV2	NA	TRBD2	TRBJ2-2	CASSEETGGSSPGELFF	TGTGCCAGCAGTGAAGAGACGGGCGGGAGTAGCCCCGGGGAGCTGTTTTTT
TRBV12-3/TRBV12-4	NA	NA	TRBJ2-7	CASSRGLAETYEQYF	TGTGCCAGCAGTAGGGGGTTAGCCGAGACCTACGAGCAGTACTTC
TRBV7-9	NA	TRBD1	TRBJ1-4	CASRHKGQGRSEKLFF	TGTGCCAGCAGACATAAAGGACAGGGAAGGAGTGAAAAACTGTTTTTT
TRBV15	NA	NA	TRBJ2-2	CATAPGGHTGELFF	TGTGCCACCGCCCCAGGGGGGCACACCGGGGAGCTGTTTTTT
TRBV28	NA	NA	TRBJ2-2	CASSFTDTGELFF	TGTGCCAGCAGTTTCACCGACACCGGGGAGCTGTTTTTT
TRBV29-1	NA	NA	TRBJ1-2	CSVVTGGSSGYTF	TGCAGCGTAGTCACAGGAGGGTCTTCTGGCTACACCTTC
TRBV12-3/TRBV12-4	many	NA	TRBJ1-4	CASSLTPTNEKLFF	TGTGCCAGCAGTTTGACCCCAACTAATGAAAAACTGTTTTTT
TRBV24-1	NA	NA	TRBJ2-2	CATSDFGIGGHTGELFF	TGTGCCACCAGTGATTTCGGTATCGGGGGACACACCGGGGAGCTGTTTTTT
TRBV7-9	NA	TRBD2	TRBJ2-1	CASSPSALAGGRNEQFF	TGTGCCAGCAGCCCCAGCGCCCTAGCGGGAGGGAGGAATGAGCAGTTCTTC